This T cell receptor (beta chain) comes out of a study of blood T cells in healthy people across ages. A few counts support this clonotype. With a J-beta primer mix and a sample-barcoded 5' primer, a second PCR ran 7 to 11 cycles. TCRdb re-derived calls from the 5' RACE reads in MiXCR, one entry per CDR3 protein. The profile shows roughly 1.6 million distinct CDR3 sequences, about 31% of them singletons. Trimming shortened V by 7 bases and J by 8 bases, and 18 bases separated the two germline ends. CDR3 length: 15 residues. Per germline, CDR1 MNHNY and CDR2 SVGAGI (reference sequence). This receptor was identified in a woman aged 25 to 39 in good health. This sequence joins TRBV6-6 and TRBJ1-6; TRBD1 might be the D (6 bases). The sequenced sample consisted of blood. The CDR3 loop is CASTEGGSSDSPLHF. The CDR3 region has the DNA TGTGCCAGCACCGAGGGGGGTTCAAGTGATTCACCCCTCCACTTT.